This record covers a single TCR beta chain. The table lists this clone with a count of one. Its antigen remains undetermined. Base qualities are not at hand, and no much larger clone is one base apart. This entry comes from a study of blood T cell repertoires in COVID-19 (dated by TCRdb to 2018 to 2020). Turning to the overall study: Collaborator samples came from the United States, Italy and Spain and covered acute and convalescent phases of COVID-19. The prospective study material was composed of cDNA or gDNA derived from T cells, B-cell-depleted T cells, or PBMCs. The dataset comprised deeply sampled blood TCRbeta repertoires from subjects exposed to, actively infected with, or recovered from COVID-19. A freely available public database, intended as a resource for researchers studying the immune response to SARS-CoV-2, is where the repertoires were released. The samples were drawn from the first 160 participants of the ongoing ImmuneRACE study and from some 1,300 subjects provided by 6 global collaborators. Nearly every sample came with metadata listing a de-identified subject ID, COVID-19 status, age in years and sex. Where available, HLA class I and class II types were obtained from metadata supplied by the sample provider rather than from assay-based typing.

The collaborating institutions used their own protocols to collect whole blood in K2EDTA tubes. For TCRbeta analysis, collaborators shipped samples as frozen whole blood, isolated PBMCs, or DNA extracted from either of those sample types. CDR1 and CDR2 (GTSNPN, SVGIG) derive from the germline V gene (reference sequence). Including cysteine and phenylalanine, the CDR3 has 13 amino acids. Only the CDR3 portion is preserved as DNA: 39 bases, with reading frame beginning at the first base. Trimming costs V 2 bases and J 3 bases, and their ends lie 8 bases apart. TCRbeta CDR3 regions were amplified from genomic DNA using the immunoSEQ Assay, a bias-controlled multiplex PCR. The paper's data handling went like this. Within the assay, amplification of reference gene primers was used to estimate how many nucleated cells each sample contained. To quantify the absolute abundance of each unique TCRbeta CDR3 rearrangement, sequence reads were collapsed and filtered. For each sample, productive Simpson clonality was calculated as the square root of Simpson's diversity index over productive rearrangements. Not all clones reach the TCRdb copy of this immuneACCESS table, which keeps in-frame sequences only. Checked studies attribute under half of the gap to unresolved V genes and leave the rest unexplained. V, J and clone size are those of that table, while D and trimming were read from the DNA. In all, the sample holds some 170,000 clones, and around 76% of those were seen once. Approximately 8.7% of the sample is held by the ten biggest clonotypes.

General conclusions and limits of the study: The amount of clinical and demographic metadata varied by source and participant and was provided uncurated.

Sequenced input: peripheral blood. The receptor comes from a woman aged 65 to 85 with acute or convalescent COVID-19. Rearrangement joined TRBV30 to TRBJ1-5; TRBD1 is a weak D gene call, 6 bases matching. Read as DNA, the sequence is TGTGCCTGGAGTACAGGGTTCAATCAGCCCCAGCATTTT. Its amino acids are CAWSTGFNQPQHF.